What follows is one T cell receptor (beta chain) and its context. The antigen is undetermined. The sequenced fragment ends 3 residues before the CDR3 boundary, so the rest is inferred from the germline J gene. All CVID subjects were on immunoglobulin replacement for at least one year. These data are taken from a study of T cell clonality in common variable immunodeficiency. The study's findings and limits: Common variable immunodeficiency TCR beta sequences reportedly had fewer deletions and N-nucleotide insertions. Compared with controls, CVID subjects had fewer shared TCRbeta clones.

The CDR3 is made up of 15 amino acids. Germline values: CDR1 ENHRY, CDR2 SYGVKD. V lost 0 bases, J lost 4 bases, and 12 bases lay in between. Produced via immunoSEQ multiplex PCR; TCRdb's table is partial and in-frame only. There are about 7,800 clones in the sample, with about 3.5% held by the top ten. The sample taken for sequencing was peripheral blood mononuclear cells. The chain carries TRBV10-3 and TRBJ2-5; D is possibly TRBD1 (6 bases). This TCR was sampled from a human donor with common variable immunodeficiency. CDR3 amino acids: CAISESGTFGETQYF. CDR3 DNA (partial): TGTGCCATCAGTGAGTCTGGGACATTCGGAGAGACC.